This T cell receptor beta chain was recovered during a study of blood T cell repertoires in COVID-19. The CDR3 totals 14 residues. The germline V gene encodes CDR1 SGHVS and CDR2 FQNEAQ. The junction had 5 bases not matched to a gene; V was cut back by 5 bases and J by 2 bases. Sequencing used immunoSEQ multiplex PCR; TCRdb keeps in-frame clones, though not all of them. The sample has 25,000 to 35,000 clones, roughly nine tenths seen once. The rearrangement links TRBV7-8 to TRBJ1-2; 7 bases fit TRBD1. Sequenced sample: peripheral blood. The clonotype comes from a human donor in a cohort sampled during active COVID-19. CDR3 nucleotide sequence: TGTGCCAGCAGCCGACAGGGAGGGAACTATGGCTACACCTTC. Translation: CASSRQGGNYGYTF.